Reported below is one T cell receptor (beta chain). What it recognizes is unknown. The PCR contained 60 Vbeta and 13 Jbeta primers. Profiled with immunoSEQ multiplex PCR; TCRdb holds only in-frame clones, not every one. The data hold some 180,000 clones, with 77% observed a single time. Germline CDR1 SGHAT, CDR2 FQNNGV. V lost 5 bases to trimming and J lost 6 bases, with 6 bases between them. This CDR3 has 11 amino acids. The data derive from a study of cytomegalovirus exposure and HLA in healthy donors. The study, taken as a whole, reports: In a later analysis, TCR association rates varied by HLA locus: DRB1 most, HLA-C fewest. In a later analysis, TCR beta V- and J-gene trimming was associated with a missense DCLRE1C variant.

The receptor was derived from a woman aged 55-69 years in good health and CMV-seropositive. What was sequenced was PBMCs. The V gene is TRBV11-2, the J gene TRBJ2-3; D is unresolved. This CDR3 reads CASSPMDTQYF. In DNA form, the CDR3 reads TGTGCCAGCAGCCCCATGGATACGCAGTATTTT.